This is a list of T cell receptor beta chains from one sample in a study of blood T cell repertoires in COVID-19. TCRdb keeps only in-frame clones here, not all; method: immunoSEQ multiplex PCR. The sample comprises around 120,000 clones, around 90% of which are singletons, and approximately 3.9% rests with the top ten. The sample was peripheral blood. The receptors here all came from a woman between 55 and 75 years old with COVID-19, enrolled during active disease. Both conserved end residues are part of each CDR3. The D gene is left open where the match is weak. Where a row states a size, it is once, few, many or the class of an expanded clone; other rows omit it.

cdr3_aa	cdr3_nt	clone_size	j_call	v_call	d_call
CASASRWEAETQYF	TGTGCCAGCGCATCCCGGTGGGAGGCAGAGACCCAGTACTTC	NA	TRBJ2-5	TRBV7-9	NA
CASSFSPNRGLYEQYF	TGTGCCAGCAGCTTTTCCCCGAATAGGGGCCTATACGAGCAGTACTTC	NA	TRBJ2-7	TRBV5-5	NA
CASSYSGGAWETQYF	TGTGCCAGCAGTTATAGCGGGGGGGCCTGGGAGACCCAGTACTTC	NA	TRBJ2-5	TRBV6-5	TRBD2
CASGLAGAEETQYF	TGTGCCAGCGGTCTAGCGGGGGCGGAAGAGACCCAGTACTTC	NA	TRBJ2-5	TRBV7-2	TRBD2
CASSIRVSGTDTQYF	TGTGCCAGTAGTATACGGGTGTCTGGCACAGATACGCAGTATTTT	NA	TRBJ2-3	TRBV19	NA
CASSPAGGHYGYTF	TGCGCCAGCAGCCCGGCAGGGGGCCACTATGGCTACACCTTC	NA	TRBJ1-2	TRBV5-1	TRBD1
CASSEQVRGASYEQYF	TGTGCCAGCAGTGAACAGGTCAGGGGGGCATCCTACGAGCAGTACTTC	NA	TRBJ2-7	TRBV2	NA
CASSTRRRGGGSGYTF	TGTGCCAGCAGTACCCGGCGTAGGGGCGGGGGTTCTGGCTACACCTTC	NA	TRBJ1-2	TRBV27	NA
CASPGIYEQYF	TGTGCCAGCCCAGGCATTTACGAGCAGTACTTC	NA	TRBJ2-7	TRBV18	NA
CASSSQRGRGEQYF	TGTGCCAGCAGCTCGCAGCGGGGGAGGGGCGAGCAGTACTTC	NA	TRBJ2-7	TRBV7-2	TRBD2
CASSPGGRGAKQYF	TGTGCCAGCAGCCCCGGCGGGCGGGGGGCCAAGCAGTATTTT	NA	TRBJ2-3	TRBV7-2	TRBD2
CASSRRVESYEQYF	TGTGCCAGCAGCCGGCGGGTGGAATCCTACGAGCAGTACTTC	NA	TRBJ2-7	TRBV28	NA
CASRAGWTGAEQYF	TGCGCCAGCAGAGCTGGCTGGACAGGGGCCGAGCAGTACTTC	NA	TRBJ2-7	TRBV4-1	TRBD1
CASSPRGNTEAFF	TGTGCCAGCAGCCCCCGGGGGAACACTGAAGCTTTCTTT	NA	TRBJ1-1	TRBV11-3	NA
CASRATGGEQYF	TGTGCCAGCAGGGCCACAGGGGGCGAGCAGTACTTC	NA	TRBJ2-7	TRBV6-5	TRBD1
CASSPGGQGESGANVLTF	TGTGCCAGCTCCCCTGGGGGACAGGGCGAATCTGGGGCCAACGTCCTGACTTTC	NA	TRBJ2-6	TRBV18	TRBD1
CASSQVGTAREQAFF	TGTGCCAGCAGCCAAGTTGGGACAGCCCGCGAGCAAGCTTTCTTT	NA	TRBJ1-1	TRBV3-1/TRBV3-2	TRBD1
CASSTGTSGGETQYF	TGTGCCAGCAGCACCGGGACTAGCGGGGGTGAGACCCAGTACTTC	once	TRBJ2-5	TRBV6-2/TRBV6-3	TRBD2
CASSEGQGAEKLFF	TGTGCCAGCAGTGAAGGACAGGGGGCTGAAAAACTGTTTTTT	NA	TRBJ1-4	TRBV6-4	TRBD1
CASSLGGTGADTQYF	TGTGCCAGCAGCTTAGGGGGGACTGGAGCAGATACGCAGTATTTT	few	TRBJ2-3	TRBV7-2	NA
CASSLSLGGSTDTQYF	TGTGCCAGCAGCTTGTCCCTCGGCGGTAGCACAGATACGCAGTATTTT	NA	TRBJ2-3	TRBV7-3	NA
CASSEEGTEPNYGYTF	TGTGCCAGCAGTGAAGAGGGGACAGAACCAAACTATGGCTACACCTTC	NA	TRBJ1-2	TRBV6-1	TRBD1
CASSGEVAEKLFF	TGTGCCAGCAGTGGAGAGGTGGCGGAAAAACTGTTTTTT	NA	TRBJ1-4	TRBV2	NA
CASSYLLRGQGNTEAFF	TGTGCCAGCAGTTACTTATTGAGGGGGCAGGGGAACACTGAAGCTTTCTTT	NA	TRBJ1-1	TRBV6-2/TRBV6-3	TRBD1
CASRPDRGLYNEQFF	TGTGCCAGCAGGCCTGATAGGGGCTTATACAATGAGCAGTTCTTC	few	TRBJ2-1	TRBV6-5	NA
CASSVGDSGVADTQYF	TGTGCCAGCAGCGTAGGGGACAGTGGAGTGGCAGATACGCAGTATTTT	NA	TRBJ2-3	TRBV9	TRBD1